The table lists the clone carrying this TCR beta chain with many counts. Its antigen is currently unknown. The library targeted TCRbeta and was prepared with unique molecular identifiers. TCRdb passed the PCR reads through MiXCR, listing each CDR3 protein once. This table has over 450,000 distinct CDR3 sequences, under 12% appearing once. This sample was included in a study of T-cell reconstitution after alpha-beta-depleted transplantation in children. Study-wide results and caveats: T-cell counts and diversity at one year post-transplant came mainly from newly produced T cells. There were some patients whose high TCRbeta diversity at day 60 came from surviving recipient T cells and thymic progenitors. Expanded clones from the graft, numbering several hundred, reportedly supplied alpha-beta T cells about two months after transplant.

The length of the CDR3 is 13 residues. The germline CDR1 and CDR2 sequences are SGHNT and YYREEE (reference sequence). Trimming took 0 bases from V and 9 from J, leaving 10 bases between them. The sequence was obtained from a child aged 2-15 years with inherited bone marrow failure, due to receive a stem cell transplant. The chain couples TRBV5-4 to TRBJ2-1; D unclear. The source was PBMCs, collected before TCRalphabeta/CD19-depleted stem cell transplant. The DNA of the CDR3 is TGTGCCAGCAGCTTGGGTCATCCGGCTGAGCAGTTCTTC. This encodes CASSLGHPAEQFF. Supplemented by reference TRBV5-4 and TRBJ2-1, the full variable domain reads ETGVTQSPTHLIKTRGQQVTLRCSSQSGHNTVSWYQQALGQGPQFIFQYYREEENGRGNFPPRFSGLQFPNYSSELNVNALELDDSALYLCASSLGHPAEQFFGPGTRLTVL.